This T cell receptor (beta chain) is from a study of technical replicates of blood from a handful of donors. The data were produced by immunoSEQ multiplex PCR, yet TCRdb's version contains in-frame clones alone and is incomplete. The data show 50,000 to 65,000 clones, over 90% seen once. Germline CDR1 reads MNHEY; CDR2 reads SVGAGI. This CDR3 is built from 15 residues. Losses at the gene ends were 6 bases for V and 1 base for J; bases not matched to a gene: 6. The specimen was PBMCs. The V call is TRBV6-5, the J call TRBJ2-1, with 7 bases matching TRBD1. The sequence was obtained from a human donor in good health. Some clones in this sample may be carry-over from other donors' samples. The CDR3 DNA is TGTGCCAGCAGGACGTTGACAGGGTCCTACAATGAGCAGTTCTTC. Residues: CASRTLTGSYNEQFF.